This T cell receptor beta chain was obtained from a study of T cells in Graves' hyperthyroidism and ophthalmopathy. Absence of ophthalmopathy progression within 18 months defined stable Graves' hyperthyroidism. The investigators amplified TCR beta CDR3 regions from RNA transcripts. The TCR CDR3 first-round RT-PCR relied on the HTBI primer set. TCRdb re-analysed the multiplex PCR reads in MiXCR, keeping a single row per CDR3 protein. The sample includes approximately 590,000 distinct CDR3 sequences, roughly 50% of them seen just once. This CDR3 region has 15 residues. The ends were cut back, 4 bases at V and 3 bases at J, with 14 bases in the middle. Germline V lookup: CDR1 KGHDR, CDR2 SFDVKD.

This chain connects TRBV24-1 to TRBJ1-2; D is unclear. This TCR was recovered from a woman younger than 35 with Graves' hyperthyroidism. The sequenced material came from peripheral blood or thyroid tissue (not recorded which). CDR3 DNA sequence: TGTGCCACCAGTGACCTTGCGGCCAGGTACTATGGCTACACCTTC. Protein product: CATSDLAARYYGYTF.